This T cell receptor beta chain was obtained from a study of breast tumors, draining lymph nodes, adjacent tissues. Using its own MiXCR run on the multiplex PCR reads, TCRdb lists one record per CDR3 protein. The top ten hold about 4% of the sample, which has fewer than 200,000 distinct CDR3 sequences, 33% seen once. Samples came from axillary lymph nodes draining the breast cancer. The germline gives CDR1 GTSNPN, CDR2 SVGIG (reference sequence). With 0 bases removed from V and 1 base from J, the gap between germline ends came to 7 bases. There are 14 residues in the CDR3. This clonotype was seen many times.

V is TRBV30 and J is TRBJ1-5; D unclear. Sequenced input: axillary lymph node tissue. The TCR comes from a female donor with breast cancer. Some clones in this sample may be carry-over from other donors' samples. The CDR3 nucleotides are TGTGCCTGGAGTGTCATGGGGAGCAATCAGCCCCAGCATTTT. It is translated as CAWSVMGSNQPQHF. The full variable domain, rest sourced from reference TRBV30 and TRBJ1-5, is SQTIHQWPATLVQPVGSPLSLECTVEGTSNPNLYWYRQAAGRGLQLLFYSVGIGQISSEVPQNLSASRPQDRQFILSSKKLLLSDSGFYLCAWSVMGSNQPQHFGDGTRLSIL.